What follows are 10 T cell receptor beta chains derived from one specimen sequenced in a study of blood T cell repertoires in COVID-19. Sequencing used immunoSEQ multiplex PCR; TCRdb keeps in-frame clones, though not all of them. In the table there are around 200,000 clones, about nine tenths of which are singletons. Sequenced: PBMCs or T cells enriched from blood (not recorded which). The receptor source for this set is a man in his late teens or twenties with acute COVID-19.

The chain links TRBV11-1 to TRBJ2-3; possible D gene TRBD2, 6 bases. CDR3 length: 15 residues. With 5 bases removed from V and 2 bases from J, the gap between germline ends came to 14 bases. Germline loops: CDR1 SGHAT, CDR2 FQDESV (reference sequence). CDR3 DNA: TGTGCCAGCAGCCCCGGATTAGCGGTCACAGATACGCAGTATTTT. Translating gives CASSPGLAVTDTQYF.

V usage is TRBV6-2 or TRBV6-3 and J usage is TRBJ2-7; 11 bases are shared with TRBD1. The V gene end was trimmed by 2 bases and the J gene end by 3 bases; junction bases not matched to a gene: 6. Germline loops: CDR1 MNHEY, CDR2 SVGEGT. The CDR3 contains 16 residues. The CDR3 reads CASSYPPGQGVYEQYF. CDR3 nucleotides: TGTGCCAGCAGTTACCCCCCGGGACAGGGGGTCTACGAGCAGTACTTC.

The chain has TRBV19 and TRBJ2-2; TRBD1 matches at 11 bases. Germline V lookup: CDR1 LNHDA, CDR2 SQIVND (reference sequence). This CDR3 region has 19 residues. The trim removed 4 bases at V and 0 bases at J, leaving 10 bases unmatched. In DNA, the CDR3 is TGTGCCAGTAGTAGGGACAGGGGGATATTCCCTTCGAACACCGGGGAGCTGTTTTTT. This sequence encodes CASSRDRGIFPSNTGELFF.

This sequence joins TRBV6-5 and TRBJ2-7; 10 bases agree with TRBD2. This CDR3 region has 14 residues. Trimming took 3 bases from V and 6 from J; bases not matched to a gene: 5. In germline, CDR1 is MNHEY, CDR2 SVGAGI. The CDR3 region is CASSYQRTSGEQYF. The CDR3 DNA reads as TGTGCCAGCAGTTATCAGCGGACTAGCGGCGAGCAGTACTTC.

This chain uses TRBV28 with TRBJ1-3; unclear D gene. The CDR3 totals 15 residues. The germline V gene has CDR1 MDHEN and CDR2 SYDVKM. V lost 2 bases to trimming and J lost 0 bases, with 8 bases between them. The CDR3 sequence: CASSLPDTSGNTIYF. The CDR3 nucleotides are TGTGCCAGCAGTTTACCTGACACCTCTGGAAACACCATATATTTT. Combining the CDR3 with reference TRBV28 and TRBJ1-3 gives the whole variable domain DVKVTQSSRYLVKRTGEKVFLECVQDMDHENMFWYRQDPGLGLRLIYFSYDVKMKEKGDIPEGYSVSREKKERFSLILESASTNQTSMYLCASSLPDTSGNTIYFGEGSWLTVV.

The chain is built from TRBV3-1 (or the pseudogene TRBV3-2) and TRBJ1-4; maybe TRBD1 (5 bases). Germline CDR1 LGHDT, CDR2 YNNKEL (reference sequence). CDR3 length equals 17 residues. Trimming removed 0 bases from V and 2 bases from J, with 13 bases in between. Here the CDR3 DNA reads TGTGCCAGCAGCCAAGAGGCAGGGTTGTCGACTAATGAAAAACTGTTTTTT. This sequence encodes CASSQEAGLSTNEKLFF.

The V gene is TRBV28, the J gene TRBJ1-1; D unresolved. CDR1 is MDHEN, CDR2 SYDVKM, per germline. This CDR3 is built from 12 residues. V dropped 5 bases and J dropped 4 bases, with 8 bases sitting between them. The CDR3 DNA reads as TGTGCCAGCAGTGAACAGACCACTGAAGCTTTCTTT. Amino acids: CASSEQTTEAFF.

This chain links TRBV28 with TRBJ1-5; TRBD1 agrees at 7 bases. V was pared by 6 bases and J by 4 bases, with 9 bases of the junction left unmatched. The CDR3 totals 15 residues. The germline V gene encodes CDR1 MDHEN and CDR2 SYDVKM. DNA for the CDR3: TGTGCCAGCAGCCTTAAGGGACAGTTAAATCAGCCCCAGCATTTT. It yields the protein CASSLKGQLNQPQHF.

The CDR3 nucleotides read TGTGCCAGCAGCGTAGACGTTACAGGCCCCTACGAGCAGTACTTC. Translation gives CASSVDVTGPYEQYF. This chain connects TRBV9 to TRBJ2-7; TRBD1 might be the D (5 bases). This CDR3 is 15 amino acids long. From germline, CDR1 is SGDLS and CDR2 YYNGEE. The V end was cut by 0 bases, the J end by 2 bases, with 12 bases between.

The genes are TRBV12-3 or TRBV12-4 and TRBJ1-2, with D possibly matching TRBD1 (5 bases). The CDR3 totals 13 residues. Trimming shortened V by 3 bases and J by 4 bases, and 9 bases separated the two germline ends. The CDR3 sequence: CASSFRVAYGYTF. The CDR3 nucleotides read TGTGCCAGCAGTTTCAGGGTGGCCTATGGCTACACCTTC.